A selection of T cell receptor beta chains follows, all from one sample in a study of T cells in Graves' hyperthyroidism and ophthalmopathy. Using its own MiXCR run on the multiplex PCR reads, TCRdb lists one record per CDR3 protein. Of approximately 400,000 distinct CDR3 sequences listed, roughly 12% were seen once; the top ten hold less than 25%. Specimen: blood. These receptors originate from a man younger than 45 with Graves' hyperthyroidism that later progressed to Graves' ophthalmopathy. The CDR3 runs from the conserved cysteine through the conserved F or W. The D gene is left open where the match is weak. Size tells how often a clone was seen (once, few, many) or the class of an expanded clone, and some rows leave it out.

size: .
J: TRBJ2-2
V: TRBV18
D: .
CDR3: CASSPDTSDTGELFF
DNA: TGTGCCAGCTCACCAGACACGAGCGACACCGGGGAGCTGTTTTTT

size: .
J: TRBJ2-1
V: TRBV10-1
D: .
CDR3: CASSESAGGDEQFF
DNA: TGCGCCAGCAGTGAGTCTGCCGGGGGAGATGAGCAGTTCTTC

size: few
J: TRBJ2-3
V: TRBV9
D: TRBD1
CDR3: CASSGGQVNTDTQYF
DNA: TGTGCCAGCAGCGGGGGACAGGTGAACACAGATACGCAGTATTTT

size: many
J: TRBJ2-1
V: TRBV12-3/TRBV12-4
D: .
CDR3: CASSLYQLYNEQFF
DNA: TGTGCCAGCAGTTTATACCAACTTTACAATGAGCAGTTCTTC

size: many
J: TRBJ2-5
V: TRBV28
D: .
CDR3: CASSLRTPGQRETQYF
DNA: TGTGCCAGCAGTTTGCGAACCCCGGGCCAGCGGGAGACCCAGTACTTC

size: few
J: TRBJ1-4
V: TRBV5-5
D: .
CDR3: CASSLKIGRGEKLFF
DNA: TGTGCCAGCAGCTTGAAAATTGGGAGAGGTGAAAAACTGTTTTTT

size: few
J: TRBJ1-3
V: TRBV20-1
D: .
CDR3: CSATREGGGAGNTIYF
DNA: TGCAGTGCTACTAGGGAGGGGGGGGGAGCAGGAAACACCATATATTTT

size: few
J: TRBJ1-1
V: TRBV4-1
D: TRBD1
CDR3: CASRPEDRGLVAFF
DNA: TGCGCCAGCAGGCCCGAGGACAGGGGGTTAGTAGCTTTCTTT

size: many
J: TRBJ2-2
V: TRBV12-3/TRBV12-4
D: TRBD2
CDR3: CASSPRGGTGELFF
DNA: TGTGCCAGCAGTCCCCGGGGGGGCACCGGGGAGCTGTTTTTT

size: many
J: TRBJ1-1
V: TRBV6-5
D: .
CDR3: CASSYPGADTEAFF
DNA: TGTGCCAGCAGTTACCCAGGGGCCGATACTGAAGCTTTCTTT

size: many
J: TRBJ1-2
V: TRBV13
D: TRBD1
CDR3: CASSQGGVGGYTF
DNA: TGTGCCAGCAGCCAAGGGGGCGTCGGTGGCTACACCTTC

size: many
J: TRBJ2-1
V: TRBV3-1
D: TRBD2
CDR3: CASSTGLATYNEQFF
DNA: TGTGCCAGCAGCACGGGACTAGCGACCTACAATGAGCAGTTCTTC

size: many
J: TRBJ1-1
V: TRBV6-1
D: TRBD1
CDR3: CASSSNRGLPWNTEAFF
DNA: TGTGCCAGCAGTTCCAACAGGGGCCTGCCTTGGAACACTGAAGCTTTCTTT

size: many
J: TRBJ1-5
V: TRBV28
D: TRBD1
CDR3: CASSTGVGQPQHF
DNA: TGTGCCAGCAGTACAGGGGTAGGACAGCCCCAGCATTTT

size: .
J: TRBJ2-3
V: TRBV10-3
D: .
CDR3: CAIMAVGDTQYF
DNA: TGTGCCATCATGGCCGTCGGGGATACGCAGTATTTT

size: .
J: TRBJ1-1
V: TRBV20-1
D: TRBD1
CDR3: CSANSMTGTMNTEAFF
DNA: TGCAGTGCTAACTCCATGACAGGGACCATGAACACTGAAGCTTTCTTT

size: .
J: TRBJ2-2
V: TRBV11-3
D: TRBD2
CDR3: CASSAGVASGGDSGELFF
DNA: TGTGCCAGCAGCGCAGGGGTGGCTAGCGGGGGGGATTCCGGGGAGCTGTTTTTT

size: many
J: TRBJ2-7
V: TRBV9
D: TRBD1
CDR3: CASSADREQQYF
DNA: TGTGCCAGCAGCGCGGACAGGGAACAGCAGTACTTC

size: .
J: TRBJ1-4
V: TRBV7-9
D: .
CDR3: CASGIRTNGHEKLFF
DNA: TGTGCCAGCGGCATCAGGACAAATGGGCATGAAAAACTGTTTTTT

size: .
J: TRBJ1-2
V: TRBV5-4
D: .
CDR3: CASSLGGRGRTYGYTF
DNA: TGTGCCAGCAGCCTAGGAGGTCGGGGGCGCACTTATGGCTACACCTTC

size: few
J: TRBJ1-6
V: TRBV3-1
D: TRBD1
CDR3: CASSQEDRGHSPLHF
DNA: TGTGCCAGCAGCCAGGAGGACAGGGGGCATTCACCCCTCCACTTT

size: many
J: TRBJ2-3
V: TRBV6-1
D: .
CDR3: CASSAPGQLTDTQYF
DNA: TGTGCCAGCAGTGCCCCTGGACAACTCACAGATACGCAGTATTTT

size: many
J: TRBJ1-3
V: TRBV5-1
D: .
CDR3: CASSLASGTGNTIYF
DNA: TGCGCCAGCAGCTTGGCTTCCGGGACTGGAAACACCATATATTTT

size: many
J: TRBJ1-6
V: TRBV28
D: TRBD1
CDR3: CASSTPGTGGNSPLHF
DNA: TGTGCCAGCAGTACCCCCGGGACAGGGGGTAATTCACCCCTCCACTTT

size: .
J: TRBJ2-3
V: TRBV7-8
D: .
CDR3: CASSLGSPGTQYF
DNA: TGTGCCAGCAGCTTAGGGTCGCCAGGCACGCAGTATTTT

size: many
J: TRBJ2-3
V: TRBV24-1
D: TRBD2
CDR3: CATSDRTSGGSDTQYF
DNA: TGTGCCACCAGTGACCGGACTAGCGGGGGGAGCGATACGCAGTATTTT